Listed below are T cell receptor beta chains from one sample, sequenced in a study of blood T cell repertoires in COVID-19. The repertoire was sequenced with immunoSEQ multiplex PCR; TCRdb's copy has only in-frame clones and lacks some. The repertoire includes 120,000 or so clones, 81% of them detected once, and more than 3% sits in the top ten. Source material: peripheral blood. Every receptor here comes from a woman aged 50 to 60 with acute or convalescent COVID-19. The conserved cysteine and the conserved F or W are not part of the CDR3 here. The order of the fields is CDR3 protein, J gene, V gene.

CDR3aa: ASSEARADQPQH
j_gene: TRBJ1-5
v_gene: TRBV6-1

CDR3aa: ASSRGTAGDNEQF
j_gene: TRBJ2-1
v_gene: TRBV27

CDR3aa: ASSLAAGVPEQY
j_gene: TRBJ2-7
v_gene: TRBV5-1

CDR3aa: ASSIVQGRGEQY
j_gene: TRBJ2-7
v_gene: TRBV19

CDR3aa: ASSPSVLDEQF
j_gene: TRBJ2-1
v_gene: TRBV5-4

CDR3aa: ASSSGDRGANVLT
j_gene: TRBJ2-6
v_gene: TRBV28

CDR3aa: ASSRRDSNSPLH
j_gene: TRBJ1-6
v_gene: TRBV3-1/TRBV3-2

CDR3aa: ASSVDNNYGYT
j_gene: TRBJ1-2
v_gene: TRBV2

CDR3aa: ASSPPRLAGVHNEQF
j_gene: TRBJ2-1
v_gene: TRBV4-1

CDR3aa: ASSAREGETQY
j_gene: TRBJ2-5
v_gene: TRBV2

CDR3aa: ASSLAAGFNTGELF
j_gene: TRBJ2-2
v_gene: TRBV5-1

CDR3aa: ASRTENTEAF
j_gene: TRBJ1-1
v_gene: TRBV5-1

CDR3aa: ASSSIGQDTEAF
j_gene: TRBJ1-1
v_gene: TRBV5-1

CDR3aa: ASSEARTGGRQPQH
j_gene: TRBJ1-5
v_gene: TRBV2

CDR3aa: ASSPGATTEAF
j_gene: TRBJ1-1
v_gene: TRBV18

CDR3aa: ASSYPGLETYEQY
j_gene: TRBJ2-7
v_gene: TRBV6-5

CDR3aa: ASSISGSGANVLT
j_gene: TRBJ2-6
v_gene: TRBV19

CDR3aa: ASSLFSVSGETEAF
j_gene: TRBJ1-1
v_gene: TRBV27

CDR3aa: ASSQNTLEYNQPQH
j_gene: TRBJ1-5
v_gene: TRBV4-1

CDR3aa: ASKRTGGGNEQF
j_gene: TRBJ2-1
v_gene: TRBV27

CDR3aa: ASSLLGGGSGGELF
j_gene: TRBJ2-2
v_gene: TRBV28

CDR3aa: ASSLEGQFQRHSPLH
j_gene: TRBJ1-6
v_gene: TRBV7-6

CDR3aa: ASEGLLTGQAF
j_gene: TRBJ1-1
v_gene: TRBV10-2

CDR3aa: SVIRDRGSDEQY
j_gene: TRBJ2-7
v_gene: TRBV29-1

CDR3aa: ASSLVAGGYNEQF
j_gene: TRBJ2-1
v_gene: TRBV5-1

CDR3aa: SASERAATYEQY
j_gene: TRBJ2-7
v_gene: TRBV20-1

CDR3aa: ASSRQASGKETQY
j_gene: TRBJ2-5
v_gene: TRBV27

CDR3aa: ASSLSQGAGNTEAF
j_gene: TRBJ1-1
v_gene: TRBV28

CDR3aa: ASSTLQGGDEKLF
j_gene: TRBJ1-4
v_gene: TRBV19

CDR3aa: ASSVTSGETYEQY
j_gene: TRBJ2-7
v_gene: TRBV19

CDR3aa: ASSPGIKETQY
j_gene: TRBJ2-5
v_gene: TRBV7-8

CDR3aa: ASSSGAGELF
j_gene: TRBJ2-2
v_gene: TRBV7-7

CDR3aa: ASSKLAGAGNEQF
j_gene: TRBJ2-1
v_gene: TRBV5-1

CDR3aa: AARGGNNEQF
j_gene: TRBJ2-1
v_gene: TRBV6-5

CDR3aa: AISESTLRGQGISYNSPLH
j_gene: TRBJ1-6
v_gene: TRBV10-3

CDR3aa: ASSFTGFETQY
j_gene: TRBJ2-5
v_gene: TRBV13

CDR3aa: ASSVSPQGDYGYT
j_gene: TRBJ1-2
v_gene: TRBV9

CDR3aa: ASRQGAYGYT
j_gene: TRBJ1-2
v_gene: TRBV28

CDR3aa: ASSPTSGTYNEQF
j_gene: TRBJ2-1
v_gene: TRBV5-1

CDR3aa: ASRWLASGELF
j_gene: TRBJ2-2
v_gene: TRBV2

CDR3aa: ASSHLTNTEAF
j_gene: TRBJ1-1
v_gene: TRBV3-1/TRBV3-2

CDR3aa: ASSELAGPKETQY
j_gene: TRBJ2-5
v_gene: TRBV3-1/TRBV3-2

CDR3aa: ASNEGRGNTEAF
j_gene: TRBJ1-1
v_gene: TRBV2

CDR3aa: ASSPPASGGVGDGYT
j_gene: TRBJ1-2
v_gene: TRBV18

CDR3aa: ASSVGPDGSTGELF
j_gene: TRBJ2-2
v_gene: TRBV9

CDR3aa: ASRSTGPEAF
j_gene: TRBJ1-1
v_gene: TRBV27